The text below deals with one T cell receptor (beta chain). A junction end diverges from the germline sequence, so it may reflect a read error. The germline gives CDR1 SQVTM, CDR2 ANQGSEA. The CDR3 has 15 amino acids. The data are from a study of shared clonotypes between healthy human individuals. Measured with immunoSEQ multiplex PCR; TCRdb has only the in-frame clones, and not every one. Among some 510,000 clones listed, 70% to 80% were seen once. This chain connects TRBV29-1 to TRBJ2-2; tentative D call: TRBD2 (5 bases). This clonotype was obtained from a woman aged 40 to 50 in good health. Some clones in this sample may be carry-over from other donors' samples. The sequenced material came from PBMCs. The CDR3 loop reads CSVAITPSQHRGAVF. The CDR3 DNA sequence: TGCAGCGTTGCTATCACCCCCTCGCAACACCGGGGAGCTGTTTTT.